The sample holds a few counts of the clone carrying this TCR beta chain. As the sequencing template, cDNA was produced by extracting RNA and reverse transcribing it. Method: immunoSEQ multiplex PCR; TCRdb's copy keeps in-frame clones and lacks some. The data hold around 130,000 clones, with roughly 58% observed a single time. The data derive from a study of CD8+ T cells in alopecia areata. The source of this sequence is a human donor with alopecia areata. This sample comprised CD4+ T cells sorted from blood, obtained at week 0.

The CDR3 nucleotides are TGTGCCAGCAGCCCGGGGAGCTCAGATACGCAGTATTTT. Amino acid sequence: CASSPGSSDTQYF. The genes are TRBV5-4 and TRBJ2-3; D might be TRBD2 (5 bases). The CDR3 has 13 residues. Germline loops: CDR1 SGHNT, CDR2 YYREEE (reference sequence). V lost 4 bases and J 4 bases, leaving 10 bases between the germline ends.